Below, 25 T cell receptor beta chains from the same sample are listed, as sequenced in a study of shared clonotypes between healthy human individuals. The method was immunoSEQ multiplex PCR; TCRdb's version includes in-frame clones alone and lacks a portion of them. The table lists 2 million to 2.5 million clones, 93% of them singletons. Sequencing was carried out using naive CD4+ T cells from PBMCs. Regarding subset: CD45RA+ positively selected. These receptor sequences come from a man aged 18 to 35 in good health. Some clones in this sample may be carry-over from other donors' samples.

The chain links TRBV28 to TRBJ1-1; tentative D call: TRBD1 (6 bases). V shed 5 bases and J shed 0 bases, with 16 bases lying between them. Germline V gene sequence: CDR1 MDHEN, CDR2 SYDVKM. The CDR3 contains 16 residues. The CDR3 spells CASSLGTGTMNTEAFF. The CDR3 nucleotides are TGTGCCAGCAGTCTTGGCACAGGGACAATGAACACTGAAGCTTTCTTT.

This clone is a singleton in its sample. Its ends do not fully match the called genes, so a read error is possible. The chain combines TRBV6-5 with TRBJ2-7; TRBD2 matches at 9 bases. Germline CDR1 reads MNHEY; CDR2 reads SVGAGI. The length of the CDR3 is 12 residues. This CDR3 is CATHPDAGGVKF. CDR3 nucleotides: TGTGCCACCCACCCAGATGCGGGAGGGGTTAAATTC.

This chain uses TRBV5-6 with TRBJ1-2, with D uncertain. The V gene's germline CDR1 is SGHDT and CDR2 YYEEEE. The CDR3 has 15 residues. Trimming took off 4 bases at V and 6 bases at J, with 19 bases between the two ends. CDR3: CASSLSRRVLNGYTF. The CDR3 bases are TGTGCCAGCAGCCTGTCCCGAAGGGTTCTGAATGGCTACACCTTC.

This sequence joins TRBV5-6 and TRBJ2-1; weak D call: TRBD2 (7 bases). The CDR3 length is 17 residues. V gave up 0 bases and J gave up 2 bases, with 15 bases separating them. CDR1 and CDR2 (germline): SGHDT, YYEEEE. CDR3 DNA: TGTGCCAGCAGCTTGGCCAAAGGGGGGGCAGCCTACAATGAGCAGTTCTTC. This gives the protein CASSLAKGGAAYNEQFF.

The rearrangement joins TRBV6-5 to TRBJ1-6, with 7 bases lining up with TRBD1. The V gene's germline CDR1 is MNHEY and CDR2 SVGAGI. CDR3 size: 16 residues. J lost 6 bases, V lost 4 bases, and 9 bases had no gene match. The CDR3 sequence: CASSSNAGTVNSPLHF. The CDR3, as DNA: TGTGCCAGCAGTTCAAACGCCGGGACAGTTAATTCACCCCTCCACTTT.

This clone occurred a few times. The gene calls are TRBV9 and TRBJ1-2; TRBD1 aligns across 12 bases. The CDR3 totals 17 residues. CDR1 is SGDLS, CDR2 YYNGEE, per germline. The V gene end was trimmed by 4 bases and the J gene end by 4 bases; junction bases not matched to a gene: 11. The CDR3 protein is CASSLSGQGARGYGYTF. The CDR3 DNA is TGTGCCAGCAGCCTATCGGGACAGGGGGCGCGTGGCTATGGCTACACCTTC.

The V call is TRBV28, the J call TRBJ1-1; D not resolved. CDR1 is MDHEN, CDR2 SYDVKM, per germline. V was trimmed by 6 bases and J by 0 bases, leaving 11 bases between them. This CDR3 spans 14 amino acids. The CDR3 reads CASSDRGLNTEAFF. The CDR3 DNA sequence: TGTGCCAGCAGCGATCGTGGACTGAACACTGAAGCTTTCTTT.

The chain is built from TRBV7-9 and TRBJ1-6; D is possibly TRBD1 (5 bases). V dropped 1 base and J dropped 4 bases, with 8 bases sitting between them. The CDR3 extends over 15 amino acids. CDR1 SEHNR and CDR2 FQNEAQ come from the germline V gene (reference sequence). DNA of the CDR3: TGTGCCAGCAGCTTAGTAGACAGTTATAATTCACCCCTCCACTTT. Its protein product is CASSLVDSYNSPLHF.

This clone was counted between two and nine times. V and J are TRBV27 and TRBJ1-4; unclear D gene. Trimming left V 2 bases short and J 10 bases short, with 11 bases between. This CDR3 has 13 amino acids. The germline CDR1 and CDR2 sequences are MNHEY and SMNVEV (reference sequence). The chain's CDR3 is CASSLNTFGKLFF. The CDR3 coding sequence is TGTGCCAGCAGTTTAAACACATTTGGAAAACTGTTTTTT.

The chain carries TRBV5-4 and TRBJ2-5; D is perhaps TRBD1 (6 bases). Germline CDR1 SGHNT, CDR2 YYREEE (reference sequence). Trimming removed 5 bases from V and 2 bases from J, with 13 bases in between. The CDR3 is 14 residues long. CDR3 loop: CASSEQGFQETQYF. Written as DNA, the CDR3 is TGTGCCAGCAGTGAACAGGGATTTCAAGAGACCCAGTACTTC.

The chain joins TRBV30 to TRBJ2-7; a possible D gene is TRBD1 (5 bases). The germline V and J ends were trimmed by 2 bases and 4 bases, with 9 bases remaining between them. Germline CDR1 and CDR2: GTSNPN and SVGIG (reference sequence). The CDR3 has 12 amino acids. The CDR3 coding sequence is TGTGCCTGGAGTTTGGCAGGGTACGAGCAGTACTTC. Its protein product is CAWSLAGYEQYF.

This chain joins TRBV6-6 and TRBJ2-1; 8 nucleotides match TRBD2. V lost 6 bases and J lost 4; bases outside the gene matches: 11. CDR1 and CDR2 (germline): MNHNY, SVGAGI (reference sequence). The CDR3 length is 16 residues. The CDR3 sequence: CASSTRGASGYNEQFF. CDR3 in DNA: TGTGCCAGCAGCACCCGTGGTGCTAGCGGGTACAATGAGCAGTTCTTC.

This chain joins TRBV5-1 and TRBJ2-1, with 8 bases that match TRBD2. J was trimmed by 5 bases and V by 4 bases; bases with no gene match: 8. The CDR3 sequence is 15 residues long. CDR1 is SGHRS, CDR2 YFSETQ, per germline. The CDR3 sequence: CASSPGTRVHNEQFF. CDR3 nucleotides: TGCGCCAGCAGCCCCGGGACTAGGGTTCACAATGAGCAGTTCTTC.

Points on this clone: Other DNA variants within this sample encode the same CDR3. V is TRBV4-3 and J is TRBJ2-7, with a possible D match to TRBD2 (5 bases). Trimming stripped 0 bases from V and 1 base from J, with 7 bases between. The germline V gene has CDR1 LGHNA and CDR2 YSLEER. The CDR3 contains 14 residues. CDR3 in DNA: TGCGCCAGCAGCCAAGAGCGAGGGTCCTACGAGCAGTACTTC. This codes for CASSQERGSYEQYF.

J is TRBJ2-5 and V is TRBV10-1; 7 positions agree with TRBD1. In germline, CDR1 is WNHNN, CDR2 SYGVQD (reference sequence). The V segment lost 4 bases and the J segment 3 bases; nucleotides outside the gene matches: 11. CDR3 length: 16 amino acids. The CDR3 coding sequence is TGCGCCAGCAGTGGGAATGGAAAGGGGGCGAAAGAGACCCAGTACTTC. Its translation is CASSGNGKGAKETQYF.

As concerns this clone: Other DNA sequences from this sample encode an identical CDR3 as well. The chain carries TRBV7-2 and TRBJ2-2; D tentatively fits TRBD1 or TRBD2 (5 bases each). V lost 2 bases to trimming and J lost 6 bases, with 7 bases between them. This CDR3 spans 13 amino acids. Germline-derived CDR1 and CDR2 are SGHTA and FQGNSA. CDR3 sequence (DNA): TGTGCCAGCAGCTTACAGGGAGCCGGGGAGCTGTTTTTT. It specifies CASSLQGAGELFF.

V usage is TRBV27 and J usage is TRBJ1-2, with D unclear. V lost 10 bases and J 8 bases, leaving 20 bases between the germline ends. The V gene's germline CDR1 is MNHEY and CDR2 SMNVEV (reference sequence). The CDR3 runs 13 residues. The CDR3 reads CATTPNWPGGYTF. The CDR3 nucleotides read TGTGCCACCACACCTAACTGGCCGGGAGGCTACACCTTC.

The chain employs TRBV28 and TRBJ1-6; a possible D gene is TRBD1 (6 bases). The ends were cut back, 9 bases at V and 10 bases at J, with 22 bases in the middle. The CDR3 has 15 amino acids. From germline, CDR1 is MDHEN and CDR2 SYDVKM. CDR3 residues: CASKIFRGLGSPLHF. In DNA, the CDR3 is TGTGCCAGTAAGATATTCAGGGGATTAGGGTCACCCCTCCACTTT.

The CDR3 region has the DNA TGTGCCAGCAGCTACAGGGGGGAGTATGGCTACACCTTC. Translation: CASSYRGEYGYTF. V usage is TRBV5-5 and J usage is TRBJ1-2; the match to TRBD1 covers 8 bases. Germline CDR1 and CDR2: SGHKS and YYEKEE (reference sequence). This CDR3 is built from 13 residues. The trim removed 3 bases at V and 5 bases at J, leaving 3 bases unmatched.

The rearrangement uses TRBV15 and TRBJ2-7; TRBD1 matches 7 bases. CDR3 length: 14 amino acids. The ends lost 5 bases at V and 3 bases at J; junction bases unmatched: 7. Per germline, CDR1 LNHNV and CDR2 YYDKDF (reference sequence). CDR3 loop: CATSPDRAYYEQYF. CDR3 coding DNA: TGTGCCACCAGCCCCGACAGGGCCTACTACGAGCAGTACTTC.

V gene TRBV28 combines with J gene TRBJ2-7; D is tentatively TRBD1 or TRBD2 (7 bases each). V was pared by 8 bases and J by 5 bases, with 16 bases between. Germline V gene sequence: CDR1 MDHEN, CDR2 SYDVKM. This CDR3 is 13 amino acids long. The CDR3 region has the DNA TGTGCCAGCGGTCGGGCAGGGGGGGACGAGCAGTACTTC. Encoded protein: CASGRAGGDEQYF.

The rearrangement joins TRBV11-2 to TRBJ2-2; a possible D gene is TRBD2 (6 bases). In germline, CDR1 is SGHAT, CDR2 FQNNGV. V lost 3 bases and J lost 4, with 12 bases in between. This CDR3 comprises 15 residues. The CDR3 DNA sequence: TGTGCCAGCAGCTTCACGGGAGTGGGCACCGGGGAGCTGTTTTTT. This sequence encodes CASSFTGVGTGELFF.

To note about this clone: This same CDR3 is encoded by further DNA sequences in the sample. The rearrangement uses TRBV9 and TRBJ1-4, with 7 bases identical to TRBD1. This CDR3 has 16 residues. Germline V gene data show CDR1 as SGDLS and CDR2 as YYNGEE. The trim removed 0 bases at V and 1 base at J, leaving 3 bases unmatched. The CDR3 DNA is TGTGCCAGCAGCGTAGGTCCAGGGGGAACTAATGAAAAACTGTTTTTT. It is translated as CASSVGPGGTNEKLFF.

The chain uses TRBV28 and TRBJ1-5; D perhaps matches TRBD1 (6 bases). The V gene lost 11 bases and the J gene lost 5 bases, with 25 bases spanning the gap. The germline V gene encodes CDR1 MDHEN and CDR2 SYDVKM. The CDR3 sequence is 16 residues long. DNA of the CDR3: TGTGCCGCCAGCTCAGGGGCTGGGGGGACCCATCAGCCCCAGCATTTT. It codes for CAASSGAGGTHQPQHF.

As regards this clone: Other DNA sequences in this specimen translate into the identical CDR3. The V and J genes are TRBV9 and TRBJ2-5; possible D gene TRBD1, 5 bases. The ends were cut back, 0 bases at V and 2 bases at J, with 8 bases in the middle. The germline CDR1 and CDR2 sequences are SGDLS and YYNGEE. CDR3 length equals 14 residues. The CDR3 is CASSVGRTQETQYF. CDR3 DNA: TGTGCCAGCAGCGTAGGTCGGACACAAGAGACCCAGTACTTC.